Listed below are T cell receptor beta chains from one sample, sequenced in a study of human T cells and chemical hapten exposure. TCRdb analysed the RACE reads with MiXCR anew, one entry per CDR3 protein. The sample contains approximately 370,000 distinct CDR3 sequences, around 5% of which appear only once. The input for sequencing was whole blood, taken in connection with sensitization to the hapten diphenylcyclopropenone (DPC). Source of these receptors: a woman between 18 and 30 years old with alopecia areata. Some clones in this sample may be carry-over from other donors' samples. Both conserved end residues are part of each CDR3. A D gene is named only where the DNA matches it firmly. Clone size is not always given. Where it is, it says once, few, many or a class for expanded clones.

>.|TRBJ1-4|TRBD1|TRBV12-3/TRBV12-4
CASNLGITGTANQGEKLFF
TGTGCCAGCAACTTGGGCATAACCGGGACAGCCAATCAAGGGGAAAAACTGTTTTTT
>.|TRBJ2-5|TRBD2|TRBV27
CASSFGLAVETQYF
TGTGCCAGCAGTTTCGGGCTAGCGGTCGAGACCCAGTACTTC
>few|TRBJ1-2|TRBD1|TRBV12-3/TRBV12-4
CASSQQGGGHYGYTF
TGTGCCAGCAGTCAACAGGGAGGGGGCCACTATGGCTACACCTTC
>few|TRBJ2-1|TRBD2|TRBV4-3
CASSRRRVSGGDEQFF
TGCGCCAGCAGCCGCCGAAGGGTTAGCGGGGGGGATGAGCAGTTCTTC
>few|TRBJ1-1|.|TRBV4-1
CASSQENRAPRESEAFF
TGCGCCAGCAGCCAAGAAAATCGGGCCCCAAGGGAGAGTGAAGCTTTCTTT
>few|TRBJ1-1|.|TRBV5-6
CASSPVGKTEAFF
TGTGCCAGCAGCCCAGTGGGGAAAACTGAAGCTTTCTTT
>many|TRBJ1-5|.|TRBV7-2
CASSLYYSNQPQHF
TGTGCCAGCAGCTTATATTATAGCAATCAGCCCCAGCATTTT
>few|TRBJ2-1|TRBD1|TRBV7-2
CASSEGAQGYEQFF
TGTGCCAGCAGCGAGGGGGCACAGGGGTATGAGCAGTTCTTC
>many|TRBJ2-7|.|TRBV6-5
CASSAARGTYEQYF
TGTGCCAGCAGTGCCGCGAGAGGGACCTACGAGCAGTACTTC
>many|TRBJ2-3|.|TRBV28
CASSATPDTQYF
TGTGCCAGCAGCGCTACCCCAGATACGCAGTATTTT
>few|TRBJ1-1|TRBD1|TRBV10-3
CAIKPGQGAGSAFF
TGTGCCATCAAGCCGGGACAGGGGGCCGGGAGTGCTTTCTTT
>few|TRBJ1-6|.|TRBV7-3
CASSLKWANSPLHF
TGTGCCAGCAGCTTAAAATGGGCTAATTCACCCCTCCACTTT
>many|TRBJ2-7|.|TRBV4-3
CASSQDFGPGLYF
TGCGCCAGCAGCCAAGATTTCGGGCCCGGGCTGTACTTC
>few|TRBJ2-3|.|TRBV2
CATYLGGGDTQYF
TGTGCCACCTACCTGGGGGGCGGAGATACGCAGTATTTT
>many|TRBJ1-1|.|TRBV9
CASSVGGTEAFF
TGTGCCAGCAGCGTAGGGGGAACTGAAGCTTTCTTT
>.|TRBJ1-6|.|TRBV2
CASSELALSPLHF
TGTGCCAGCAGTGAATTGGCCCTTTCACCCCTCCACTTT
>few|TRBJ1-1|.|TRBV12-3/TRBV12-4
CASSSRGGKFTEAFF
TGTGCCAGCAGTTCAAGAGGGGGGAAGTTTACTGAAGCTTTCTTT
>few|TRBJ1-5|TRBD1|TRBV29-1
CSVAGQGYNQPQHF
TGCAGCGTGGCGGGACAGGGTTACAATCAGCCCCAGCATTTT
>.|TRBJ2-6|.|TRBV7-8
CASSSTGAPLSGANVLTF
TGTGCCAGCAGCTCCACGGGGGCTCCACTCTCTGGGGCCAACGTCCTGACTTTC
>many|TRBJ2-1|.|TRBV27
CASSLIPTGSIYNEQFF
TGTGCCAGCAGTTTAATCCCCACGGGTTCCATTTACAATGAGCAGTTCTTC
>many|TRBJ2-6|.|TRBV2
CASSVQGSGANVLTF
TGTGCCAGCAGTGTACAGGGCTCTGGGGCCAACGTCCTGACTTTC
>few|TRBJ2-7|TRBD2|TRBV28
CASSLETSGGLSYEQYF
TGTGCCAGCAGTTTAGAGACTAGCGGGGGACTTTCCTACGAGCAGTACTTC
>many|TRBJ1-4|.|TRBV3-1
CASSQKRYEKLFF
TGTGCCAGCAGCCAAAAACGTTATGAAAAACTGTTTTTT